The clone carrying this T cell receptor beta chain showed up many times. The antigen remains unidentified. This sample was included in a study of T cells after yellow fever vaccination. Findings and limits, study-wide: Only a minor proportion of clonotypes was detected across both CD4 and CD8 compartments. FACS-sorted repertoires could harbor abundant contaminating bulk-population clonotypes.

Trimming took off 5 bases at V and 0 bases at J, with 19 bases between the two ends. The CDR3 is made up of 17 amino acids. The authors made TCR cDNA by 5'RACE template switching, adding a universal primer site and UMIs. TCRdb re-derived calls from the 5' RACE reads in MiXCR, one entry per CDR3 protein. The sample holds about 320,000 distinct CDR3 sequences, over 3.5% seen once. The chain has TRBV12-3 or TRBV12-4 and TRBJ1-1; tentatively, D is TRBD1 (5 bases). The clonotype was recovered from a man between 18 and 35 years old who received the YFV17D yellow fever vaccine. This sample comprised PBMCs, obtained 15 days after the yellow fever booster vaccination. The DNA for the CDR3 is TGTGCCAGCAGTCCCCGGGAGGGGATGAAGTTGAACACTGAAGCTTTCTTT. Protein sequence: CASSPREGMKLNTEAFF.